This T cell receptor (beta chain) was observed in a study of vaccination and CD4 T cells after COVID-19. Study background: Across the group, participants received two doses of either BNT162b2 or mRNA-1273 vaccine. Post-vaccine sampling followed dose two by a median around 74 days (range 14 to 241).

The ends were cut back, 5 bases at V and 0 bases at J, with 11 bases in the middle. The length of the CDR3 is 15 residues. CDR1 is SGHTA, CDR2 FQGNSA, per germline. With the Oncomine TCR Beta short-read assay, DNA from cultured CD4+ T cells was sequenced. Extraction of genomic DNA was performed on cultured CD4+ T cells. TCRdb fed the PCR reads into MiXCR, producing one record per CDR3 protein. There are some 9,200 distinct CDR3 sequences in the sample; less than 45% occur only once, and around 12% lies in the top ten. Described treatment: approximately 10-day PBMC culture with coronavirus spike peptide pools or control peptides (ViraFEST assay). According to the study, CD4+ T cells from the unexposed donor were gathered ahead of the COVID-19 pandemic (2011-2018). Each of days 3 and 7 saw half the medium replaced by fresh IL-2 medium. Turning to this clonotype: Its target is not known.

Sequencing used CD4+ T cells from blood, cultured in vitro. The source is a human donor in good health. The V gene is TRBV7-2, the J gene TRBJ1-3; no reliable D call. CDR3 sequence (DNA): TGTGCCAGCAGCAACGGACTGATCTCTGGAAACACCATATATTTT. Amino acids: CASSNGLISGNTIYF.